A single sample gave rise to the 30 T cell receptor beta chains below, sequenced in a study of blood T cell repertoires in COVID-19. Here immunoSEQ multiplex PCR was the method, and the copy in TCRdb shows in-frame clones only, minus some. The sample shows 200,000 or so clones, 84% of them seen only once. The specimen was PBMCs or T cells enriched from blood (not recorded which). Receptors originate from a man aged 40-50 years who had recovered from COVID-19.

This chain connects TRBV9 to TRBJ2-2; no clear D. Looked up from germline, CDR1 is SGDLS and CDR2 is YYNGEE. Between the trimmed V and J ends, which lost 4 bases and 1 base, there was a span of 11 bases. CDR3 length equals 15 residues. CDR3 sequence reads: CASSLTLGNTGELFF. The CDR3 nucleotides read TGTGCCAGCAGCCTAACCCTCGGGAACACCGGGGAGCTGTTTTTT.

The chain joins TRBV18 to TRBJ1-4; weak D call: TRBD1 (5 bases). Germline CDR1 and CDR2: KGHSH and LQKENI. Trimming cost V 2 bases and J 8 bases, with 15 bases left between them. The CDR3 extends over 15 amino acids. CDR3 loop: CASSPFAGGNEKLFF. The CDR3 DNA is TGTGCCAGCTCACCATTCGCTGGGGGGAACGAAAAACTGTTTTTT.

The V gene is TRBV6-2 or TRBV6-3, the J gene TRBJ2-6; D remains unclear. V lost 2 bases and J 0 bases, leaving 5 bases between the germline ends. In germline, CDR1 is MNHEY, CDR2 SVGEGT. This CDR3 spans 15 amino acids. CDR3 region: CASSYVNSGANVLTF. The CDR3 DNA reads TGTGCCAGCAGTTACGTCAACTCTGGGGCCAACGTCCTGACTTTC.

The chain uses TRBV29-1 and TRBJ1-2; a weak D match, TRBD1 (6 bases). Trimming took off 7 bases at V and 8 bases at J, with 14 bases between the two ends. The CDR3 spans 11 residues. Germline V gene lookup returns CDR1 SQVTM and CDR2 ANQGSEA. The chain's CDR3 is CSGGGQWGYTF. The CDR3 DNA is TGCAGCGGTGGGGGCCAGTGGGGCTACACCTTC.

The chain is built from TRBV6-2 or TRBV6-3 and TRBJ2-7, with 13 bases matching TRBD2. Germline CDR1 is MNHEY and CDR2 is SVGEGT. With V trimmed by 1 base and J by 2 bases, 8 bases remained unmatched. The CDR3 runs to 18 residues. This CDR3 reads CASSYWDAGTSGAYEQYF. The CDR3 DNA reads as TGTGCCAGCAGTTACTGGGACGCCGGGACTAGCGGGGCCTACGAGCAGTACTTC.

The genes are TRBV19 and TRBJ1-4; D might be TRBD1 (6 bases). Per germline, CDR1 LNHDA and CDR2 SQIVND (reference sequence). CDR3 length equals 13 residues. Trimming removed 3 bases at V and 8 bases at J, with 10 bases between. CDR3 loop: CASSILQGEKLFF. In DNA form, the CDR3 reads TGTGCCAGTAGTATCTTACAGGGCGAAAAACTGTTTTTT.

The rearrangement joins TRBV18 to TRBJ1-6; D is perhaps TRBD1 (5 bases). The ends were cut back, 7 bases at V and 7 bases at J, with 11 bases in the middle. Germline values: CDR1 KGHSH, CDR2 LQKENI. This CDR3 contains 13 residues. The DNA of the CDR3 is TGTGCCAGCTGCGGGGACGGAAATTCACCCCTCCACTTT. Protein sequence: CASCGDGNSPLHF.

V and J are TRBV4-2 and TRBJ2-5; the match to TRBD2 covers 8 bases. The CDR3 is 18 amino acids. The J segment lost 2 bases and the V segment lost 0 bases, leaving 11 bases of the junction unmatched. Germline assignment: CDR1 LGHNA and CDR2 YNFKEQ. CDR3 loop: CASSQEDQVGGVQETQYF. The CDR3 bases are TGTGCCAGCAGCCAAGAAGATCAGGTCGGGGGGGTACAAGAGACCCAGTACTTC.

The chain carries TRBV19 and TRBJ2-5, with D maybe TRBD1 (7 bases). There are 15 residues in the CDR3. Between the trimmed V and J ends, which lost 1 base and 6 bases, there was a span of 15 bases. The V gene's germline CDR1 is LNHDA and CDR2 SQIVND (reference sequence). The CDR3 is CASSIVEGARKTQYF. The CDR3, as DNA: TGTGCCAGTAGTATAGTGGAGGGGGCGAGGAAGACCCAGTACTTC.

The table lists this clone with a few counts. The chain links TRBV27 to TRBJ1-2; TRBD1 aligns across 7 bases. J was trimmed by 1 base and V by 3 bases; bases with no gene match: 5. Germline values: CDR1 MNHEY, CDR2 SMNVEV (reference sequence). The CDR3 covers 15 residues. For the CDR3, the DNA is TGTGCCAGCAGTTTGGAGGGGGCAGGTAACTATGGCTACACCTTC. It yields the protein CASSLEGAGNYGYTF.

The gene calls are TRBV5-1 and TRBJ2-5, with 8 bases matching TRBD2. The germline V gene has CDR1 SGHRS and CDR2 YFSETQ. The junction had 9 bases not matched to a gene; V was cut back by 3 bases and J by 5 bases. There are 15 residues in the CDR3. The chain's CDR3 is CASSWKGGGLETQYF. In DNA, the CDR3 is TGCGCCAGCAGCTGGAAGGGCGGGGGGTTGGAGACCCAGTACTTC.

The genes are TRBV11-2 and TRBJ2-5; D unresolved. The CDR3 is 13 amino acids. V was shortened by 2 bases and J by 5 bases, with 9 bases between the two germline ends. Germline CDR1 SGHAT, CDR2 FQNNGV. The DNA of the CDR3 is TGTGCCAGCAGCTTAAAGCGAAGGGAGACCCAGTACTTC. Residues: CASSLKRRETQYF.

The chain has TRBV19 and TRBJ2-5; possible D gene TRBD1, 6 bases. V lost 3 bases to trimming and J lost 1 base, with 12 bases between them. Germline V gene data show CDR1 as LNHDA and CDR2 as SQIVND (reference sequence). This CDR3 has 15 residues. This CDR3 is CASSIGGVIQETQYF. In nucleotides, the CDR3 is TGTGCCAGTAGTATTGGGGGCGTAATCCAAGAGACCCAGTACTTC.

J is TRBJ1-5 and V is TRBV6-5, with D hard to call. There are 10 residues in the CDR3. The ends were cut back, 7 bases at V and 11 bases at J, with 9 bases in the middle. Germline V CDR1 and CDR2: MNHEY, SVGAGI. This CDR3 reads CASIGLSQHF. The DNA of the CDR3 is TGTGCCAGCATCGGACTTTCCCAGCATTTT.

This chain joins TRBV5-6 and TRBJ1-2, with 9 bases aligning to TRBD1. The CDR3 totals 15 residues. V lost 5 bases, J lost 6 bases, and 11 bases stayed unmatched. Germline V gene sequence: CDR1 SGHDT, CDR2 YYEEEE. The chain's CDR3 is CASSSTRDRDDGYTF. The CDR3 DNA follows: TGTGCCAGCAGTTCGACCCGGGACAGGGATGATGGCTACACCTTC.

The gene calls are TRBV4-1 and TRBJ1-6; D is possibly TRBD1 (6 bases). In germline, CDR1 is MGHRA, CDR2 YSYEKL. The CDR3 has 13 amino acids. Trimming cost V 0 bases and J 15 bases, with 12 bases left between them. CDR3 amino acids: CASSQDTGLFLHF. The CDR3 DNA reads TGCGCCAGCAGCCAAGATACAGGGCTATTCCTCCACTTT.

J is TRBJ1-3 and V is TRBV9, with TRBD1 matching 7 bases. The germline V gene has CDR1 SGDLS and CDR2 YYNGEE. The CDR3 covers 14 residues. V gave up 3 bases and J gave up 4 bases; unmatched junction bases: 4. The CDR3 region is CASSEGALGNTIYF. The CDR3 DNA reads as TGTGCCAGCAGCGAGGGGGCGTTGGGAAACACCATATATTTT.

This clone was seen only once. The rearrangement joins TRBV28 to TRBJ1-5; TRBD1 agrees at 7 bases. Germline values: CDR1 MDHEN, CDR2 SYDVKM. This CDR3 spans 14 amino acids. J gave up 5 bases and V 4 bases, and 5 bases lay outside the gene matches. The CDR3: CASSSATGDQPQHF. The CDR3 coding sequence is TGTGCCAGCAGTTCCGCCACAGGGGATCAGCCCCAGCATTTT.

The CDR3 protein is CASSGTGGAGEPLHF. The CDR3 nucleotides read TGTGCCAGCAGTGGGACAGGGGGCGCGGGCGAACCCCTCCACTTT. The V and J genes are TRBV6-4 and TRBJ1-6; TRBD1 matches 11 bases. The CDR3 is made up of 15 amino acids. Trimming at V came to 4 bases and at J to 12 bases, leaving 8 bases not matched to a gene. From germline, CDR1 is MRHNA and CDR2 SNTAGT.

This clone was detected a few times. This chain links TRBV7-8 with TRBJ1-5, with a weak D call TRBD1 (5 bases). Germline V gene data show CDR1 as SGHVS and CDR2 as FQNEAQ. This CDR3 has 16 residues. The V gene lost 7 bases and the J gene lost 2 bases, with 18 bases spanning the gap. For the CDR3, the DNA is TGTGCCAGCAAGACCGGGGGGAGGAACGGCAATCAGCCCCAGCATTTT. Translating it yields CASKTGGRNGNQPQHF.

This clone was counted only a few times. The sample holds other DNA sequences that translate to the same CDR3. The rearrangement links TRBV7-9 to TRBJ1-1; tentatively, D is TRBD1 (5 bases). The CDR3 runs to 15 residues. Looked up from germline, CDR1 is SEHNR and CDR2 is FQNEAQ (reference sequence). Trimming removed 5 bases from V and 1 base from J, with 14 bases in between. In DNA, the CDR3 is TGTGCCAGCAGCCCGACCCCCGACAGGAACACTGAAGCTTTCTTT. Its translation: CASSPTPDRNTEAFF.

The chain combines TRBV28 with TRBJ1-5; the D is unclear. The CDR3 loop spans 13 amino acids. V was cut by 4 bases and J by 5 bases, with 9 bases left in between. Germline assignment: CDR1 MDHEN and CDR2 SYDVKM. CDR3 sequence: CASSSGLDQPQHF. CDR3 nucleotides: TGTGCCAGCAGTTCCGGACTGGATCAGCCCCAGCATTTT. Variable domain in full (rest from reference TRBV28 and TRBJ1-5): DVKVTQSSRYLVKRTGEKVFLECVQDMDHENMFWYRQDPGLGLRLIYFSYDVKMKEKGDIPEGYSVSREKKERFSLILESASTNQTSMYLCASSSGLDQPQHFGDGTRLSIL.

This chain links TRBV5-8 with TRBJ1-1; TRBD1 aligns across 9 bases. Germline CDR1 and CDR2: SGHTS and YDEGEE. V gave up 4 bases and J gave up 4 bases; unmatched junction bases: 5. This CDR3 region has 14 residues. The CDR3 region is CASSLDRGSTEAFF. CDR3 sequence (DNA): TGTGCCAGCAGCCTCGACAGGGGGTCCACTGAAGCTTTCTTT.

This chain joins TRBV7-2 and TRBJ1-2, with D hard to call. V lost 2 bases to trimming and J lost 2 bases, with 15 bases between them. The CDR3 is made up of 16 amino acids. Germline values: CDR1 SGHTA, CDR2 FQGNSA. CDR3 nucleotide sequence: TGTGCCAGCAGCTTATCCCTTCCAGGATTAAACTATGGCTACACCTTC. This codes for CASSLSLPGLNYGYTF.

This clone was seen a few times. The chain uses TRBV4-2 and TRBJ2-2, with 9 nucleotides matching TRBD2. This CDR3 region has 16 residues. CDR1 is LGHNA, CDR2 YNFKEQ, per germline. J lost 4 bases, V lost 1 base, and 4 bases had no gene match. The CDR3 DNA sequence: TGTGCCAGCAGCCAAGCCCTAGCGGGGATCACCGGGGAGCTGTTTTTT. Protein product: CASSQALAGITGELFF.

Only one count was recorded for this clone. CDR3 in DNA: TGTGCCAGCAGCTTAAATCCTTGGGACAGGGTCGACGAGCAGTACTTC. Protein sequence: CASSLNPWDRVDEQYF. The V call is TRBV7-2, the J call TRBJ2-7; TRBD1 aligns across 9 bases. The CDR3 extends over 16 amino acids. Per the germline V gene, CDR1 is SGHTA and CDR2 is FQGNSA. The ends lost 2 bases at V and 5 bases at J; junction bases unmatched: 10.

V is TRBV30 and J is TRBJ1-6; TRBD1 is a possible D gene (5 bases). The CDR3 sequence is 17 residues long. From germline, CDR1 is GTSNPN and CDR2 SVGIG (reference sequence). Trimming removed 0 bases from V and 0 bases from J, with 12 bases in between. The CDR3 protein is CAWSVRRQSSYNSPLHF. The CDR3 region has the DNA TGTGCCTGGAGTGTACGTCGACAGAGCTCCTATAATTCACCCCTCCACTTT.

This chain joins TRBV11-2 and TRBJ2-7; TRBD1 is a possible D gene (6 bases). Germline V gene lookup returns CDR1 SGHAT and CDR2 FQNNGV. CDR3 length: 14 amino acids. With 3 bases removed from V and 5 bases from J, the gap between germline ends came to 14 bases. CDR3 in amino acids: CASSLWQGSNEQYF. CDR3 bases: TGTGCCAGCAGCTTGTGGCAGGGGTCCAACGAGCAGTACTTC.

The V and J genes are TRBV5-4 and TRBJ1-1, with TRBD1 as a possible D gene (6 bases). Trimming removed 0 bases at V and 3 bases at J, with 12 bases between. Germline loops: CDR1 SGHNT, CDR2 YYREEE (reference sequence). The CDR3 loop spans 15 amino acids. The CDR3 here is CASSLGGGLDTEAFF. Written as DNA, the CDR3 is TGTGCCAGCAGCTTGGGCGGGGGCCTTGACACTGAAGCTTTCTTT. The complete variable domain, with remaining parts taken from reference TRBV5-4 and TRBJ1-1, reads ETGVTQSPTHLIKTRGQQVTLRCSSQSGHNTVSWYQQALGQGPQFIFQYYREEENGRGNFPPRFSGLQFPNYSSELNVNALELDDSALYLCASSLGGGLDTEAFFGQGTRLTVV.

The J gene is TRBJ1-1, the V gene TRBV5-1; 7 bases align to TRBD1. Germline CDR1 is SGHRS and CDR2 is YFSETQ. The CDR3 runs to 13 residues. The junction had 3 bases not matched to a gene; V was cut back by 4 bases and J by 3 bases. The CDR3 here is CASSHTGDTEAFF. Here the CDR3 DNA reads TGCGCCAGCAGCCACACAGGGGACACTGAAGCTTTCTTT.